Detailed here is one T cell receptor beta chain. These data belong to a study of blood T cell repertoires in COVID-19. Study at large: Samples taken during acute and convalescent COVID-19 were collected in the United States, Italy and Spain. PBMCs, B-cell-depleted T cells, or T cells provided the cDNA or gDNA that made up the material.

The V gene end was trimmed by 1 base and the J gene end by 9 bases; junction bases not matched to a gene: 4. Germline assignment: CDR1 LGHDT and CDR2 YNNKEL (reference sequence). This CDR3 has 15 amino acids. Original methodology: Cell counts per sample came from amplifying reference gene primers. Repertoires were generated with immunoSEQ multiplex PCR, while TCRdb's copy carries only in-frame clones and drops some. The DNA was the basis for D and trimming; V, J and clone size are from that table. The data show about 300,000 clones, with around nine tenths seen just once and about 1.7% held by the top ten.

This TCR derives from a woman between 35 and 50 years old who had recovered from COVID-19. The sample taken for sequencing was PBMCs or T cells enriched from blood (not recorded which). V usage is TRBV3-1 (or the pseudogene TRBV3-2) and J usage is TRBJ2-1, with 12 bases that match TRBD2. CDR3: CASSQGLAGGAEQFF. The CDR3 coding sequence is TGTGCCAGCAGCCAAGGGCTAGCGGGGGGGGCTGAGCAGTTCTTC.